This T cell receptor beta chain was identified during a study of post-analysis software for immune sequencing data. General study results and limits: The study found TRBV5-6, TRBV5-1 and TRBV20-1 among several TRBV segments more frequent in patients than controls. Versus controls, multiple sclerosis patients showed significantly lower diversity (normalized Chao1).

This clonotype was detected only a few times. Antigen: not known. TCR beta cDNA libraries had unique molecular identifiers. Via MiXCR, TCRdb re-called the PCR reads, giving one row per CDR3 protein. The sample lists hundreds of thousands of distinct CDR3 sequences; roughly 50% were seen once. From germline, CDR1 is SGHRS and CDR2 YFSETQ. V lost 0 bases and J lost 0; bases outside the gene matches: 14. This CDR3 has 20 residues. The clonotype was recovered from a girl aged 10-17 years with multiple sclerosis. Sequenced material: blood. The chain couples TRBV5-1 to TRBJ2-3, with 9 bases aligning to TRBD2. CDR3 DNA: TGCGCCAGCAGCTTGGCCGTCTTGGGGGCTAGCGGGGAGAGCACAGATACGCAGTATTTT. Amino acid sequence: CASSLAVLGASGESTDTQYF. Together with reference TRBV5-1 and TRBJ2-3, the CDR3 gives the full variable domain: KAGVTQTPRYLIKTRGQQVTLSCSPISGHRSVSWYQQTPGQGLQFLFEYFSETQRNKGNFPGRFSGRQFSNSRSEMNVSTLELGDSALYLCASSLAVLGASGESTDTQYFGPGTRLTVL.